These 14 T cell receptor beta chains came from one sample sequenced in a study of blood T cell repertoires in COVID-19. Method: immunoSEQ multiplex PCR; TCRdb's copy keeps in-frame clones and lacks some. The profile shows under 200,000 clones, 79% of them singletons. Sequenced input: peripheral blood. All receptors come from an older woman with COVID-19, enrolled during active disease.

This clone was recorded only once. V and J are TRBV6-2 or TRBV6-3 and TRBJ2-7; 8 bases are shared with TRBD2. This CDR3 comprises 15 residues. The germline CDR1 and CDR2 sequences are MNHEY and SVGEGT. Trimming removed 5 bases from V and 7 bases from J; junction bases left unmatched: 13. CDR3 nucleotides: TGTGCCAGCAGTAAACCGGGACTAGACACCTTAGAGCAGTACTTC. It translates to CASSKPGLDTLEQYF.

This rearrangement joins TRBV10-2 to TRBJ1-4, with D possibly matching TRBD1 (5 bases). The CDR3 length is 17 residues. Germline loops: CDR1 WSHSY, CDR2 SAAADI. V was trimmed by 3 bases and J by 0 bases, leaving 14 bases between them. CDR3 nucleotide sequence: TGCGCCAGCAGTGATTTACGACAGAGTGCAACTAATGAAAAACTGTTTTTT. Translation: CASSDLRQSATNEKLFF.

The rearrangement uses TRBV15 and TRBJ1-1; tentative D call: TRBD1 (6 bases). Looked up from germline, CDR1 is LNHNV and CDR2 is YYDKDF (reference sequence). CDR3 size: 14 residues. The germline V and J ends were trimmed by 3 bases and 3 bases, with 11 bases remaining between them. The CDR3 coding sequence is TGTGCCACCAGCAGGGGGAGGGGGGACACTGAAGCTTTCTTT. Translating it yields CATSRGRGDTEAFF.

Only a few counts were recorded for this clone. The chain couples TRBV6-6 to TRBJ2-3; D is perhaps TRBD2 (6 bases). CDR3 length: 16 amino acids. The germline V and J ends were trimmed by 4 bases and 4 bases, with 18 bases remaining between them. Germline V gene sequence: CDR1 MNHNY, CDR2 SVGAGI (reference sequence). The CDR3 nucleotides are TGTGCCAGCAGTTTAGCGGCCCCCAGGGAGGCAGATACGCAGTATTTT. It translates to CASSLAAPREADTQYF.

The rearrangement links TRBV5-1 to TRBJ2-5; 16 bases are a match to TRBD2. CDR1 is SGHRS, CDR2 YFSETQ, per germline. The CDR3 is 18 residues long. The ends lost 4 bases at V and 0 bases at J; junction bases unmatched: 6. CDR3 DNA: TGCGCCAGCAGCCCTGGGACTAGCGGGGGGGCGTACCAAGAGACCCAGTACTTC. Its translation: CASSPGTSGGAYQETQYF. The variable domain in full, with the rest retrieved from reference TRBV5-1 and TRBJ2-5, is KAGVTQTPRYLIKTRGQQVTLSCSPISGHRSVSWYQQTPGQGLQFLFEYFSETQRNKGNFPGRFSGRQFSNSRSEMNVSTLELGDSALYLCASSPGTSGGAYQETQYFGPGTRLLVL.

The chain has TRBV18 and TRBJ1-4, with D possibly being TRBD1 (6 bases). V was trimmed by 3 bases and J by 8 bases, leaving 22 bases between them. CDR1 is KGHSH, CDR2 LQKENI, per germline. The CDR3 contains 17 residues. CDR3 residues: CASSPILGRGTEEKLFF. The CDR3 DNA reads TGTGCCAGCTCACCGATATTGGGAAGGGGGACGGAGGAAAAACTGTTTTTT.

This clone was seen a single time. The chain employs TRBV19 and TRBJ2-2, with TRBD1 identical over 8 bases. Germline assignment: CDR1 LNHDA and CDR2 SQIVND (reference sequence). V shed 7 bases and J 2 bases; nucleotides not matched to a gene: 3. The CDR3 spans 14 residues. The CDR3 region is CASKTGGNTGELFF. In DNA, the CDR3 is TGTGCCAGTAAAACAGGGGGTAACACCGGGGAGCTGTTTTTT.

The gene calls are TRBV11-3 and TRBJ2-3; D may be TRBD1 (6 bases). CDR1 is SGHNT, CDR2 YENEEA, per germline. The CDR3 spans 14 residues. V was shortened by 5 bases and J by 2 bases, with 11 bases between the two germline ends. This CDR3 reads CASSRGQNTDTQYF. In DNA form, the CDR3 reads TGTGCCAGCAGCCGAGGACAGAACACAGATACGCAGTATTTT.

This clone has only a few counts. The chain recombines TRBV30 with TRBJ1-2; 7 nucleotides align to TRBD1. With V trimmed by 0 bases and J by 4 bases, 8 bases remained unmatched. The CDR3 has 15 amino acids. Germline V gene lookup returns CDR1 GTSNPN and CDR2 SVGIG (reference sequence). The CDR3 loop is CAWSVKGALGYGYTF. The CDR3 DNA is TGTGCCTGGAGTGTAAAGGGGGCCCTCGGCTATGGCTACACCTTC. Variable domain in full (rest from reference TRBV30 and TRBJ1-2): SQTIHQWPATLVQPVGSPLSLECTVEGTSNPNLYWYRQAAGRGLQLLFYSVGIGQISSEVPQNLSASRPQDRQFILSSKKLLLSDSGFYLCAWSVKGALGYGYTFGSGTRLTVV.

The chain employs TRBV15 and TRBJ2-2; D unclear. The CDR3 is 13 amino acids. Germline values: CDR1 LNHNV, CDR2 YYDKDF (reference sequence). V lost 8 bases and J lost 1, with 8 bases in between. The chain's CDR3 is CATLSLNTGELFF. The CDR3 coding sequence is TGTGCCACCCTCTCTCTGAACACCGGGGAGCTGTTTTTT.

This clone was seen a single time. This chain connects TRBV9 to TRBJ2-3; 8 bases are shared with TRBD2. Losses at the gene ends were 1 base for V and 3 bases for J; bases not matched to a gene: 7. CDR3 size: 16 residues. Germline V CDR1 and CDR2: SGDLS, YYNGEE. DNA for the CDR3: TGTGCCAGCAGCGTAAACGTAGCGGGGACGACAGATACGCAGTATTTT. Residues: CASSVNVAGTTDTQYF.

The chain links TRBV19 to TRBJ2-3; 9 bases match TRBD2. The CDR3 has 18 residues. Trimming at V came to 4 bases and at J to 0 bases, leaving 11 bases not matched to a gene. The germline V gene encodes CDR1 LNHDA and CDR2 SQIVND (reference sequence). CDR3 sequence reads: CASSRLLAGVSSTDTQYF. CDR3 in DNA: TGTGCCAGTAGTAGACTCTTAGCGGGAGTCTCTAGCACAGATACGCAGTATTTT. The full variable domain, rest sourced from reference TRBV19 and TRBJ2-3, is DGGITQSPKYLFRKEGQNVTLSCEQNLNHDAMYWYRQDPGQGLRLIYYSQIVNDFQKGDIAEGYSVSREKKESFPLTVTSAQKNPTAFYLCASSRLLAGVSSTDTQYFGPGTRLTVL.

The CDR3 nucleotides read TGTGCCAACCGCCCGGGACAGGATTATCAGCCCCAGCATTTT. It yields the protein CANRPGQDYQPQHF. The chain recombines TRBV15 with TRBJ1-5; the match to TRBD1 covers 8 bases. The CDR3 has 14 residues. Looked up from germline, CDR1 is LNHNV and CDR2 is YYDKDF (reference sequence). Losses at the gene ends were 10 bases for V and 5 bases for J; bases not matched to a gene: 10. The entire variable domain, with the rest obtained from reference TRBV15 and TRBJ1-5, is as follows: DAMVIQNPRYQVTQFGKPVTLSCSQTLNHNVMYWYQQKSSQAPKLLFHYYDKDFNNEADTPDNFQSRRPNTSFCFLDIRSPGLGDTAMYLCANRPGQDYQPQHFGDGTRLSIL.

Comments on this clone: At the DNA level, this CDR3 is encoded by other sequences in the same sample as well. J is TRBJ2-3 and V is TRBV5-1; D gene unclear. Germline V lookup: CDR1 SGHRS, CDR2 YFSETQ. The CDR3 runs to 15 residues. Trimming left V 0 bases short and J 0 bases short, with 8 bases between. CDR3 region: CASSLEPRSTDTQYF. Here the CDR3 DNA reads TGCGCCAGCAGCTTGGAACCGCGTAGCACAGATACGCAGTATTTT.